The 23 T cell receptor beta chains presented below share a single source sample, sequenced in a study of blood T cells in healthy people across ages. Then a second PCR, running about 7 to 11 cycles, was carried out with a sample-barcoded 5' primer and a J-beta primer mix. From the 5' RACE reads, TCRdb called clonotypes with MiXCR, one entry per CDR3 protein. The sample shows about 1.6 million distinct CDR3 sequences, roughly 32% of them seen only once. The source material was blood. The receptors stem from a woman aged 25 to 39 in good health.

The rearrangement uses TRBV25-1 and TRBJ1-1, with D maybe TRBD1 (5 bases). Germline loops: CDR1 MGHDK, CDR2 SYGVNS. CDR3 length equals 14 residues. Between the trimmed V and J ends, which lost 2 bases and 2 bases, there was a span of 9 bases. CDR3 in amino acids: CASSERGLNTEAFF. CDR3 coding DNA: TGTGCCAGCAGTGAAAGGGGTCTTAACACTGAAGCTTTCTTT.

CDR3 in amino acids: CSVEVIQDSNTGELFF. The DNA for the CDR3 is TGCAGCGTTGAAGTTATCCAGGACTCGAACACCGGGGAGCTGTTTTTT. The chain couples TRBV29-1 to TRBJ2-2; maybe TRBD2 (5 bases). The CDR3 is 16 amino acids. Germline V lookup: CDR1 SQVTM, CDR2 ANQGSEA. Trimming took 1 base from V and 0 from J, leaving 12 bases between them.

This clonotype occurred a few times. The V call is TRBV20-1, the J call TRBJ2-1; D is tentatively TRBD1 or TRBD2 (6 bases each). Germline CDR1 DFQATT, CDR2 SNEGSKA (reference sequence). V was cut by 0 bases and J by 9 bases, with 27 bases left in between. This CDR3 spans 18 amino acids. CDR3: CSARDTRGTTSRFAEQFF. CDR3 DNA: TGCAGTGCTAGAGATACTAGGGGGACCACTAGCCGCTTCGCTGAGCAGTTCTTC.

V is TRBV7-2 and J is TRBJ2-4, with D unresolved. Trimming took off 5 bases at V and 8 bases at J, with 16 bases between the two ends. The CDR3 contains 14 residues. Per germline, CDR1 SGHTA and CDR2 FQGNSA. The CDR3 here is CASSPRPGGDIQYF. DNA of the CDR3: TGTGCCAGCAGCCCGCGGCCGGGCGGTGACATTCAGTACTTC.

As for this clonotype: One end of the junction is discordant with germline, which a read error may explain. The chain joins TRBV12-3 or TRBV12-4 to TRBJ1-1; D may be TRBD1 (5 bases). The CDR3 is made up of 17 amino acids. The DNA of the CDR3 is TGTGCCAACAGTTTGCGTCAGGGCATATTCTTAAACACTGAAGCTTTCTTT. Translation: CANSLRQGIFLNTEAFF.

The DNA of the CDR3 is TGCGCCAGCACCGAAGGGGTTCGGGGTTCCACAGATACGCAGTATTTT. Its protein product is CASTEGVRGSTDTQYF. The chain recombines TRBV5-1 with TRBJ2-3; D could derive from TRBD1 or TRBD2 (5 bases each). Germline V lookup: CDR1 SGHRS, CDR2 YFSETQ. The V end was cut by 6 bases, the J end by 2 bases, with 19 bases between. There are 16 residues in the CDR3.

This clonotype was observed at least ten times. The chain uses TRBV29-1 and TRBJ2-3; no reliable D call. With 0 bases removed from V and 6 bases from J, the gap between germline ends came to 10 bases. Germline V gene data show CDR1 as SQVTM and CDR2 as ANQGSEA. This CDR3 has 13 residues. The CDR3 sequence is CSVEEGSGDTQYF. The DNA of the CDR3 is TGCAGCGTTGAAGAAGGTTCTGGGGATACGCAGTATTTT.

The chain recombines TRBV20-1 with TRBJ2-3; D not resolved. In germline, CDR1 is DFQATT, CDR2 SNEGSKA (reference sequence). The CDR3 has 14 amino acids. Trimming removed 7 bases at V and 0 bases at J, with 14 bases between. CDR3 sequence reads: CSVAETISTDTQYF. The CDR3 DNA reads TGCAGTGTCGCTGAGACGATTAGCACAGATACGCAGTATTTT.

This clonotype came up many times. V gene TRBV5-1 combines with J gene TRBJ2-1; TRBD2 matches 14 bases. The CDR3 runs 17 residues. CDR1 SGHRS and CDR2 YFSETQ come from the germline V gene. V was pared by 4 bases and J by 9 bases, with 12 bases of the junction left unmatched. The CDR3 coding sequence is TGCGCCAGCAGCCAACCACGACTAGCGGGAGGGCTGGTTGAGCAGTTCTTC. Its protein product is CASSQPRLAGGLVEQFF.

This clonotype has just one count. This rearrangement joins TRBV27 to TRBJ2-1; D is possibly TRBD1 (5 bases). The CDR3 loop spans 15 amino acids. Trimming stripped 4 bases from V and 6 bases from J, with 16 bases between. The germline V gene has CDR1 MNHEY and CDR2 SMNVEV (reference sequence). CDR3 region: CASSSSGHFGNEQFF. The CDR3, as DNA: TGTGCCAGCAGTTCTTCCGGACACTTCGGCAATGAGCAGTTCTTC.

DNA for the CDR3: TGTGCCTGGAGGGCGGGGGACATTTCCTACAATGAGCAGTTCTTC. Its protein product is CAWRAGDISYNEQFF. The rearrangement joins TRBV30 to TRBJ2-1; perhaps TRBD2 as D (7 bases). V shed 3 bases and J shed 1 base, with 13 bases lying between them. The CDR3 length is 15 residues. Germline V gives CDR1 GTSNPN, CDR2 SVGIG (reference sequence).

This clonotype has just a few counts. The genes are TRBV12-3 or TRBV12-4 and TRBJ2-5; TRBD2 agrees at 13 bases. The junction had 6 bases not matched to a gene; V was cut back by 6 bases and J by 5 bases. The CDR3 runs 15 residues. The DNA of the CDR3 is TGTGCCAGCAGGACTAGCGGGAGGCTTTTTGAGACCCAGTACTTC. Residues: CASRTSGRLFETQYF.

The rearrangement links TRBV11-2 to TRBJ2-5; no clear D. The tail of the sequence fits TRBJ2-7 better, so the J call may be wrong. The CDR3 has 14 amino acids. CDR1 is SGHAT and CDR2 is FQNNGV in the germline V gene. CDR3 sequence (DNA): TGTGCCAGCAGTTACTCGAATAGATTTGACGAGCAGTACTTC. Its translation is CASSYSNRFDEQYF.

V usage is TRBV27 and J usage is TRBJ2-3, with 7 bases matching TRBD2. J gave up 2 bases and V 6 bases, and 20 bases lay outside the gene matches. The CDR3 length is 19 residues. Germline V gives CDR1 MNHEY, CDR2 SMNVEV (reference sequence). CDR3 in amino acids: CASSPKTYRGGSFTDTQYF. CDR3 bases: TGTGCCAGCAGCCCGAAGACTTACCGCGGCGGGAGCTTCACAGATACGCAGTATTTT.

The chain uses TRBV25-1 and TRBJ2-5, with TRBD1 matching over 9 bases. The junction had 23 bases not matched to a gene; V was cut back by 3 bases and J by 0 bases. The CDR3 consists of 22 residues. Looked up from germline, CDR1 is MGHDK and CDR2 is SYGVNS. The CDR3 nucleotides are TGTGCCAGCAGTGATTCCGGGACAGGGCGATTTTCGGGACCCATTAACCAAGAGACCCAGTACTTC. Amino acid sequence: CASSDSGTGRFSGPINQETQYF.

The chain links TRBV29-1 to TRBJ2-5, with D possibly TRBD2 on 8 matching bases. This CDR3 region has 16 residues. Germline values: CDR1 SQVTM, CDR2 ANQGSEA. The V end was cut by 6 bases, the J end by 1 base, with 21 bases between. The CDR3 here is CSVESPGGGRQETQYF. In nucleotides, the CDR3 is TGCAGCGTCGAATCGCCGGGAGGGGGCCGCCAAGAGACCCAGTACTTC.

CDR3 DNA: TGCGCCAGCAGCCAAGTAATGAGGGGCGCGAGGGGAAACACCATATATTTT. Amino acids: CASSQVMRGARGNTIYF. The chain combines TRBV4-1 with TRBJ1-3; possible D gene TRBD1, 5 bases. Germline CDR1 and CDR2: MGHRA and YSYEKL. This CDR3 has 17 residues. The germline V and J ends were trimmed by 1 base and 4 bases, with 17 bases remaining between them.

V gene TRBV24-1 combines with J gene TRBJ2-7, with D perhaps matching TRBD2 (5 bases). The CDR3 length is 13 residues. Between the trimmed V and J ends, which lost 1 base and 6 bases, there was a span of 9 bases. Germline V gene lookup returns CDR1 KGHDR and CDR2 SFDVKD. The CDR3 DNA sequence: TGTGCCACCAGTGATTTTTACGAGGGCGAGCAGTACTTC. It is translated as CATSDFYEGEQYF.

This clonotype was observed a handful of times. V gene TRBV9 combines with J gene TRBJ1-6; D ambiguous. With 0 bases removed from V and 8 bases from J, the gap between germline ends came to 9 bases. Germline V gene lookup returns CDR1 SGDLS and CDR2 YYNGEE. The CDR3 contains 14 residues. CDR3 bases: TGTGCCAGCAGCGTAGGAGGGAATGATTCACCCCTCCACTTT. Its protein product is CASSVGGNDSPLHF.

As concerns this clonotype: The junction differs from germline at one of its ends, possibly a read error. J is TRBJ2-7 and V is TRBV27; TRBD2 matches 12 bases. The CDR3 loop spans 18 amino acids. Germline CDR1 and CDR2: MNHEY and SMNVEV (reference sequence). The CDR3 reads CATPTSASSGRAPYGQYF. CDR3 in DNA: TGTGCCACCCCAACCTCGGCCTCTAGCGGGAGGGCCCCTTACGGGCAGTACTTC.

This chain connects TRBV2 to TRBJ2-7; D is uncertain. The CDR3 has 14 amino acids. Germline V gene data show CDR1 as SNHLY and CDR2 as FYNNEI. The V gene lost 8 bases and the J gene lost 0 bases, with 14 bases spanning the gap. CDR3 loop: CASLPSPSSYEQYF. The CDR3 DNA reads TGTGCCAGCCTTCCTTCCCCTAGCTCCTACGAGCAGTACTTC.

This clonotype was seen many times. The chain employs TRBV29-1 and TRBJ1-2; unclear D gene. The ends were cut back, 4 bases at V and 4 bases at J, with 13 bases in the middle. Per germline, CDR1 SQVTM and CDR2 ANQGSEA. CDR3 size: 13 residues. The CDR3 nucleotides are TGCAGCGTTGTATCCGGCGGGGTCTATGGCTACACCTTC. This gives the protein CSVVSGGVYGYTF.

The chain is built from TRBV14 and TRBJ2-2; D uncertain. V was cut by 4 bases and J by 6 bases, with 9 bases left in between. Germline lookup yields CDR1 SGHDN and CDR2 FVKESK. CDR3 length equals 13 residues. The CDR3 loop is CASSPRNAGELFF. For the CDR3, the DNA is TGTGCCAGCAGCCCAAGAAACGCCGGGGAGCTGTTTTTT.